This T cell receptor (beta chain) was obtained from a study of T cells after yellow fever vaccination. TCRdb independently ran MiXCR on the 5' RACE reads; one entry per CDR3 protein. The sample has under 300,000 distinct CDR3 sequences, 6.9% seen once. Trimming shortened V by 6 bases and J by 0 bases, and 15 bases separated the two germline ends. This CDR3 has 15 amino acids. Per the germline V gene, CDR1 is GTSNPN and CDR2 is SVGIG (reference sequence). This receptor was obtained from a man aged 30 to 39 who received the YFV17D yellow fever vaccine. The gene calls are TRBV30 and TRBJ1-5; D gene ambiguous. Here the sequenced sample was CD4+ T cells sorted from PBMCs, taken 15 days after the yellow fever booster vaccination. The CDR3 nucleotides read TGTGCCTGCAGCCGTCCGGGAGATAGCAATCAGCCCCAGCATTTT. Amino acids: CACSRPGDSNQPQHF.